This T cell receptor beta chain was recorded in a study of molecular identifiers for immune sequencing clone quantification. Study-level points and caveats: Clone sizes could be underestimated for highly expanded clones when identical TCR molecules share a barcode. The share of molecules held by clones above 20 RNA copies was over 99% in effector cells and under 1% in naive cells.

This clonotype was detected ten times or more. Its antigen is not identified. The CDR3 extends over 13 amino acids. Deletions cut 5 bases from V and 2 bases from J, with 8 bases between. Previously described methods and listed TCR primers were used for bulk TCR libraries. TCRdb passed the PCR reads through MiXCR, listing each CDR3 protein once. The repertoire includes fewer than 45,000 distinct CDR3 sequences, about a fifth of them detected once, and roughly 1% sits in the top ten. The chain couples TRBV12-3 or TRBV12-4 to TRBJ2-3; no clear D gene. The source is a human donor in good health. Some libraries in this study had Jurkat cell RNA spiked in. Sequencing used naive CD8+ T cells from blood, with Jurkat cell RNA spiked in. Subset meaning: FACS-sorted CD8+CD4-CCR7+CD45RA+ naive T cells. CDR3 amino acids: CASSVGPTDTQYF. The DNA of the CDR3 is TGTGCCAGCAGTGTCGGCCCCACAGATACGCAGTATTTT.